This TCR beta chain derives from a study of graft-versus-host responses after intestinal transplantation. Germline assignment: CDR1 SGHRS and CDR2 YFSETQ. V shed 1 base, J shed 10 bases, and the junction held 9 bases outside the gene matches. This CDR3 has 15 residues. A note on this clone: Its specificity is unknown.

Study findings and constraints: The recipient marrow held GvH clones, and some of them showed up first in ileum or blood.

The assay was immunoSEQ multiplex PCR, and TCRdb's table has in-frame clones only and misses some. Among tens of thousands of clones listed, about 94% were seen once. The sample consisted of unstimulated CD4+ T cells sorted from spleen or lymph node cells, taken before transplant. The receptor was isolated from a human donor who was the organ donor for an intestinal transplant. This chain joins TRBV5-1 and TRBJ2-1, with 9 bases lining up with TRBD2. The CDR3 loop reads CASSLKRGDLSEQFF. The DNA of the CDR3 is TGCGCCAGCAGCTTGAAGCGGGGGGACCTGTCGGAGCAGTTCTTC.